This T cell receptor beta chain was sequenced during a study of cytomegalovirus exposure and HLA in healthy donors. Study information: When about 400 donors were genotyped, roughly four fifths of them were found to fall in the Caucasian-associated ancestry cluster. Findings of the study overall: TCR beta V segments were, for the most part, productive about 87% or about 30% of the time in an earlier analysis.

Trimming removed 3 bases at V and 0 bases at J, with 15 bases between. CDR1 LNHDA and CDR2 SQIVND come from the germline V gene (reference sequence). This CDR3 has 18 residues. The study ran its PCR with 60 Vbeta and 13 Jbeta primers. Original processing methods: The count from a later analysis was some 83 million unique TCR beta chains, some 10 million of them shared. The data were produced by immunoSEQ multiplex PCR, yet TCRdb's version contains in-frame clones alone and is incomplete. The D gene and trimming were derived from the DNA, and the V and J assignments and clone size from that table. There are around 300,000 clones in the sample; around two thirds occur only once, and around 2% lies in the top ten. With regard to this clone: The target antigen is unknown.

Specimen: PBMCs. V and J are TRBV19 and TRBJ2-6, with D possibly being TRBD2 (5 bases). The TCR originated in a female donor in good health and CMV-seronegative. CDR3 protein: CASSIRRSKSSGANVLTF. In DNA, the CDR3 is TGTGCCAGTAGTATTCGGAGGTCTAAAAGCTCTGGGGCCAACGTCCTGACTTTC.